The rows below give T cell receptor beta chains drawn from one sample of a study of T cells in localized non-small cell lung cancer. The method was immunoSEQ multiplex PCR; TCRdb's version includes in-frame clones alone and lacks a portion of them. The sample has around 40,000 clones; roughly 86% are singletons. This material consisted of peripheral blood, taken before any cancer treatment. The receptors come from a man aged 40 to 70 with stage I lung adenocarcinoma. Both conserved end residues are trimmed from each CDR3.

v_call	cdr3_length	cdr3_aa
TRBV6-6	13	ASSYSRGLYNEQF
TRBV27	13	ASSSYRDYHNEQF
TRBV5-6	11	ASSLGSGGPQH
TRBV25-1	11	ASMRSGANVLT
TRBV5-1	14	ASSVGQREFAGELF
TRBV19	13	ASTPWLSSNQPQH
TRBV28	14	ASSFPVGGRIDTQY
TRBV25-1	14	ASSEHGSKDTGELF
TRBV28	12	ASSLEGSSYEQY
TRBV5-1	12	ASSLAGLVYEQY
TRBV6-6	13	ASSYGTGHTYEQY